The 19 T cell receptor beta chains reported below all come from one sample, sequenced in a study of shared clonotypes between healthy human individuals. Only in-frame clones appear in the TCRdb table, and some are missing; sequencing was by immunoSEQ multiplex PCR. The top ten hold 0.85% to 1% of the sample, which has 950,000 to 1,200,000 clones, 60% to 80% seen once. Sequencing input: memory CD4+ T cells from PBMCs. Described subset: CD45RA-negative fraction. These receptors originate from a man younger than 35 in good health. Some clones in this sample may be carry-over from other donors' samples.

The rearrangement uses TRBV28 and TRBJ1-3; D is unresolved. The CDR3 is 17 amino acids. V dropped 7 bases and J dropped 4 bases, with 23 bases sitting between them. Germline assignment: CDR1 MDHEN and CDR2 SYDVKM. Here the CDR3 DNA reads TGTGCCAGCATCAACCGGCTGGGAAGCCGAGGGGGAAACACCATATATTTT. This translates into CASINRLGSRGGNTIYF.

This chain joins TRBV28 and TRBJ1-2; TRBD1 is a possible D gene (5 bases). CDR3 length equals 14 residues. With 4 bases removed from V and 4 bases from J, the gap between germline ends came to 13 bases. Germline loops: CDR1 MDHEN, CDR2 SYDVKM. The CDR3 loop is CASSSNRGTYGYTF. The CDR3 nucleotides are TGTGCCAGCAGTTCAAACCGGGGGACCTATGGCTACACCTTC.

The chain uses TRBV28 and TRBJ2-2; 7 bases align to TRBD2. Germline V gene data show CDR1 as MDHEN and CDR2 as SYDVKM. The V segment lost 2 bases and the J segment 3 bases; nucleotides outside the gene matches: 6. The CDR3 length is 16 residues. The CDR3 region is CASSLRGRAHTGELFF. CDR3 coding DNA: TGTGCCAGCAGTTTACGGGGGAGGGCCCACACCGGGGAGCTGTTTTTT.

This sequence joins TRBV28 and TRBJ1-4; D gene unclear. Germline V lookup: CDR1 MDHEN, CDR2 SYDVKM. The CDR3 has 16 residues. Trimming removed 3 bases from V and 4 bases from J, with 15 bases in between. The DNA of the CDR3 is TGTGCCAGCAGTTTTGGGCCAGCAGCCATTAATGAAAAACTGTTTTTT. Translated: CASSFGPAAINEKLFF. Full variable domain (outside the CDR3, taken from reference TRBV28 and TRBJ1-4): DVKVTQSSRYLVKRTGEKVFLECVQDMDHENMFWYRQDPGLGLRLIYFSYDVKMKEKGDIPEGYSVSREKKERFSLILESASTNQTSMYLCASSFGPAAINEKLFFGSGTQLSVL.

The chain recombines TRBV6-5 with TRBJ2-2; D is possibly TRBD1 (5 bases). The CDR3 extends over 13 amino acids. In germline, CDR1 is MNHEY, CDR2 SVGAGI. V lost 8 bases to trimming and J lost 1 base, with 8 bases between them. The CDR3 nucleotides read TGTGCCAGCGGCAGGGTGAACACCGGGGAGCTGTTTTTT. The encoded protein is CASGRVNTGELFF.

This chain uses TRBV10-3 with TRBJ2-6; 9 bases map to TRBD1. The CDR3 contains 18 residues. Germline V gives CDR1 ENHRY, CDR2 SYGVKD. Germline trimming cut 6 bases from V and 0 bases from J; bases unmatched to any gene: 9. The CDR3, as DNA: TGTGCCATCAGCCCCCGACAGGGGGAAGGCTCTGGGGCCAACGTCCTGACTTTC. It yields the protein CAISPRQGEGSGANVLTF.

As for this clone: The identical CDR3 is also encoded by other nucleotide sequences in the sample. V gene TRBV7-9 combines with J gene TRBJ1-2; D is uncertain. Trimming cost V 2 bases and J 4 bases, with 11 bases left between them. The CDR3 spans 14 residues. CDR1 SEHNR and CDR2 FQNEAQ come from the germline V gene (reference sequence). As DNA, the CDR3 is TGTGCCAGCAGCTTACGGCAGACCCCCTATGGCTACACCTTC. It translates to CASSLRQTPYGYTF.

The chain joins TRBV11-2 to TRBJ1-1; possibly TRBD1 for D (6 bases). The CDR3 totals 16 residues. V gave up 5 bases and J gave up 3 bases, with 19 bases separating them. Germline V lookup: CDR1 SGHAT, CDR2 FQNNGV. CDR3 bases: TGTGCCAGCAGCCCCATGACCAGGGGCTGGGACACTGAAGCTTTCTTT. This translates into CASSPMTRGWDTEAFF.

This clone showed up just once. The J gene is TRBJ2-5, the V gene TRBV2; D is unclear. Germline assignment: CDR1 SNHLY and CDR2 FYNNEI. The CDR3 totals 13 residues. The ends were cut back, 2 bases at V and 4 bases at J, with 8 bases in the middle. CDR3 residues: CASSELRVETQYF. CDR3 in DNA: TGTGCCAGCAGTGAACTTAGGGTAGAGACCCAGTACTTC.

Of note for this clone: This sample also contains other DNA sequences that code for the same CDR3. V usage is TRBV29-1 and J usage is TRBJ1-2; 9 nucleotides align to TRBD1. Germline trimming cut 4 bases from V and 3 bases from J; bases unmatched to any gene: 3. Germline loops: CDR1 SQVTM, CDR2 ANQGSEA. CDR3 length equals 13 residues. The CDR3 coding sequence is TGCAGCGTTGGGGGACAGGGTGACTATGGCTACACCTTC. Encoded protein: CSVGGQGDYGYTF.

The CDR3 reads CASRGPLYYEQYF. The CDR3 DNA reads TGCGCCAGCAGAGGGCCATTATACTACGAGCAGTACTTC. The V gene is TRBV10-2, the J gene TRBJ2-7; D unclear. CDR3 length: 13 residues. Germline CDR1 and CDR2: WSHSY and SAAADI. Trimming pared 6 bases from V and 3 bases from J, leaving 12 bases between.

Concerning this clone itself: A much larger clone differs by one base, so this may be a read error. The chain is built from TRBV7-9 and TRBJ1-3; TRBD1 is a possible D gene (5 bases). Germline V lookup: CDR1 SEHNR, CDR2 FQNEAQ (reference sequence). There are 15 residues in the CDR3. The CDR3 bases are TGTGCCAGCAGCTCGGACGGACACTCTGGAAACACCGTATATTTT. This translates into CASSSDGHSGNTVYF.

This chain uses TRBV7-9 with TRBJ2-3; D might be TRBD1 (6 bases). Germline values: CDR1 SEHNR, CDR2 FQNEAQ (reference sequence). This CDR3 spans 12 amino acids. V gave up 7 bases and J gave up 8 bases, with 13 bases separating them. CDR3 coding DNA: TGTGCCAGCAACACAGGGTGGCGTACGCAGTATTTT. It translates to CASNTGWRTQYF.

This clone is a singleton in its sample. A read error may produce the germline difference seen at one junction end. This sample also contains other DNA sequences that code for the same CDR3. The gene calls are TRBV19 and TRBJ1-4; maybe TRBD1 (5 bases). The germline V gene encodes CDR1 LNHDA and CDR2 SQIVND (reference sequence). CDR3 length equals 14 residues. In DNA, the CDR3 is TGCGCCAGTAGCATGAGACAGAGTAATGAAAAACTGTTTTTT. Translation gives CASSMRQSNEKLFF.

This clone has only a few counts. The gene calls are TRBV28 and TRBJ2-7, with a possible D match to TRBD1 (5 bases). V gave up 10 bases and J gave up 1 base, with 11 bases separating them. From germline, CDR1 is MDHEN and CDR2 SYDVKM. CDR3 length: 12 residues. Written as DNA, the CDR3 is TGTGCCACTTCCAGGGCGTCCTACGAGCAGTACTTC. Its protein product is CATSRASYEQYF.

The rearrangement uses TRBV5-1 and TRBJ1-4; tentatively, D is TRBD1 (5 bases). CDR1 and CDR2 from the germline V gene are SGHRS and YFSETQ. V lost 4 bases, J lost 6 bases, and 22 bases lay in between. CDR3 size: 17 residues. The CDR3, as DNA: TGCGCCAGCAGCCCCGGGGGGGGATCGTCGGTGTATGAAAAACTGTTTTTT. Its protein is CASSPGGGSSVYEKLFF.

This clone appeared a few times. The chain carries TRBV9 and TRBJ2-3; 7 bases fit TRBD2. The V and J ends lost 4 bases and 2 bases, in that order; junction bases with no gene match: 10. Germline loops: CDR1 SGDLS, CDR2 YYNGEE. This CDR3 comprises 16 residues. The DNA of the CDR3 is TGTGCCAGCAGCCTTCGACTAGCCCAGAACACAGATACGCAGTATTTT. This sequence encodes CASSLRLAQNTDTQYF.

CDR3 protein: CSAQGGGYGYTF. CDR3 sequence (DNA): TGCAGCGCTCAGGGAGGGGGCTATGGCTACACCTTC. The gene calls are TRBV29-1 and TRBJ1-2; possible D gene TRBD1, 6 bases. Germline CDR1 SQVTM, CDR2 ANQGSEA. The CDR3 loop spans 12 amino acids. Trimming removed 7 bases at V and 4 bases at J, with 13 bases between. Variable domain in full (rest from reference TRBV29-1 and TRBJ1-2): SAVISQKPSRDICQRGTSLTIQCQVDSQVTMMFWYRQQPGQSLTLIATANQGSEATYESGFVIDKFPISRPNLTFSTLTVSNMSPEDSSIYLCSAQGGGYGYTFGSGTRLTVV.

J is TRBJ2-2 and V is TRBV15; D unclear. The ends were cut back, 5 bases at V and 0 bases at J, with 16 bases in the middle. Germline-derived CDR1 and CDR2 are LNHNV and YYDKDF (reference sequence). The CDR3 runs 17 residues. CDR3 amino acids: CATSPSVYAANTGELFF. The CDR3 DNA follows: TGTGCCACCAGCCCGTCCGTGTATGCCGCGAACACCGGGGAGCTGTTTTTT.